One and the same sample provided the 27 T cell receptor beta chains below, sequenced in a study of Graves' ophthalmopathy and Graves' hyperthyroidism. TCR beta CDR3 regions were amplified from RNA transcripts. An opening RT-PCR round employed HTBI primers and preceded a second-round multiplex PCR. From the multiplex PCR reads, TCRdb called clonotypes with MiXCR, one entry per CDR3 protein. The table includes 350,000 to 450,000 distinct CDR3 sequences, approximately 16% detected once. Sequencing input: peripheral blood. The source is a young woman with Graves' ophthalmopathy.

At least ten counts were recorded for this clonotype. The chain is built from TRBV6-1 and TRBJ2-7; D remains ambiguous. The CDR3 loop spans 12 amino acids. Trimming cost V 4 bases and J 3 bases, with 7 bases left between them. Germline CDR1 and CDR2: MNHNS and SASEGT. In DNA form, the CDR3 reads TGTGCCAGCAGTGGATCCTACTACGAGCAGTACTTC. Translating gives CASSGSYYEQYF.

This clonotype was picked up many times. A much more abundant neighbour one base away suggests this may be a read error. The chain employs TRBV28 and TRBJ1-1, with D tentatively TRBD1 (5 bases). Trimming removed 6 bases from V and 1 base from J, with 12 bases in between. CDR1 is MDHEN, CDR2 SYDVKM, per germline. This CDR3 comprises 14 residues. CDR3 DNA: TGTGCCAGCAGACCCGGGGCAGAGAACACTGAAGCTTTCTTT. Protein: CASRPGAENTEAFF.

This clonotype was observed at least ten times. CDR3 coding DNA: TGCGCCAGCAGATTTACCCCGGGACTAGCGGGGGGAGAGACCCAGTACTTC. As protein: CASRFTPGLAGGETQYF. The chain links TRBV5-1 to TRBJ2-5, with TRBD2 matching 15 bases. Germline CDR1 SGHRS, CDR2 YFSETQ. This CDR3 is 17 amino acids long. Losses at the gene ends were 5 bases for V and 4 bases for J; bases not matched to a gene: 9. The complete variable domain, with remaining parts taken from reference TRBV5-1 and TRBJ2-5, reads KAGVTQTPRYLIKTRGQQVTLSCSPISGHRSVSWYQQTPGQGLQFLFEYFSETQRNKGNFPGRFSGRQFSNSRSEMNVSTLELGDSALYLCASRFTPGLAGGETQYFGPGTRLLVL.

This clonotype appeared many times. The chain joins TRBV30 to TRBJ1-1; D unclear. The ends were cut back, 2 bases at V and 6 bases at J, with 7 bases in the middle. The CDR3 length is 11 residues. Germline assignment: CDR1 GTSNPN and CDR2 SVGIG (reference sequence). As DNA, the CDR3 is TGTGCCTGGAGTAGTAGGGCTGAAGCTTTCTTT. Translating it yields CAWSSRAEAFF.

This clonotype was recorded many times. The chain couples TRBV6-2 or TRBV6-3 to TRBJ1-5; D ambiguous. This CDR3 region has 15 residues. Germline values: CDR1 MNHEY, CDR2 SVGEGT. Trimming took off 2 bases at V and 4 bases at J, with 12 bases between the two ends. This chain's CDR3 is CASSYESTANQPQHF. The CDR3, as DNA: TGTGCCAGCAGTTACGAATCTACGGCGAATCAGCCCCAGCATTTT.

Ten or more counts support this clonotype. V usage is TRBV20-1 and J usage is TRBJ1-2; D call uncertain. The CDR3 runs 13 residues. V dropped 4 bases and J dropped 6 bases, with 15 bases sitting between them. From germline, CDR1 is DFQATT and CDR2 SNEGSKA (reference sequence). CDR3 loop: CSATVKGEHGYTF. The CDR3 nucleotides read TGCAGTGCTACCGTCAAGGGAGAGCATGGCTACACCTTC.

This clonotype was seen at least ten times. The chain combines TRBV7-9 with TRBJ2-7; D is perhaps TRBD1 (6 bases). V gave up 7 bases and J gave up 6 bases, with 13 bases separating them. Germline loops: CDR1 SEHNR, CDR2 FQNEAQ (reference sequence). The CDR3 totals 12 residues. The CDR3 reads CASNGQTSEQYF. For the CDR3, the DNA is TGTGCCAGCAACGGACAGACCAGCGAGCAGTACTTC.

This clonotype was seen a handful of times. V is TRBV7-2 and J is TRBJ2-4, with D tentatively TRBD2 (5 bases). V was trimmed by 1 base and J by 6 bases, leaving 10 bases between them. Germline CDR1 is SGHTA and CDR2 is FQGNSA. This CDR3 is 14 amino acids long. The CDR3: CASSLGVGLNIQYF. The DNA of the CDR3 is TGTGCCAGCAGCTTAGGGGTTGGACTAAACATTCAGTACTTC.

This clonotype was seen more than once but under ten times. V gene TRBV30 combines with J gene TRBJ2-4; TRBD2 agrees at 14 bases. Looked up from germline, CDR1 is GTSNPN and CDR2 is SVGIG (reference sequence). The CDR3 extends over 20 amino acids. V shed 1 base and J 3 bases; nucleotides not matched to a gene: 14. The CDR3 nucleotides are TGTGCCTGGAGTGCTCTACGACTAGCGGGGGGGCCGGGGGGCAAAAACATTCAGTACTTC. Encoded protein: CAWSALRLAGGPGGKNIQYF.

This clonotype was seen a few times. The chain combines TRBV6-1 with TRBJ1-2; unclear D gene. The CDR3 covers 15 residues. Between the trimmed V and J ends, which lost 5 bases and 0 bases, there was a span of 13 bases. Germline values: CDR1 MNHNS, CDR2 SASEGT. CDR3 amino acids: CASSPYHLTNYGYTF. In nucleotides, the CDR3 is TGTGCCAGCAGTCCATATCACCTCACTAACTATGGCTACACCTTC.

In its sample, this clonotype was seen many times. The genes are TRBV4-3 and TRBJ2-5, with TRBD2 matching over 12 bases. Germline CDR1 and CDR2: LGHNA and YSLEER. The CDR3 loop spans 17 amino acids. Trimming removed 0 bases from V and 3 bases from J; junction bases left unmatched: 5. CDR3 coding DNA: TGCGCCAGCAGCCAAGACACCGGACTAGCGGGAAAAGAGACCCAGTACTTC. Translating gives CASSQDTGLAGKETQYF.

V is TRBV12-3 or TRBV12-4 and J is TRBJ2-7; 7 nucleotides line up with TRBD1. This CDR3 has 15 residues. Trimming at V came to 10 bases and at J to 3 bases, leaving 15 bases not matched to a gene. CDR3 protein: CAISSGVRDSYEQYF. The CDR3 DNA follows: TGTGCCATTAGTTCAGGAGTCCGGGACAGCTACGAGCAGTACTTC.

This clonotype showed up many times. J is TRBJ2-7 and V is TRBV15; no reliable D call. V was clipped by 3 bases and J by 3 bases, with 6 bases between them. CDR3 length equals 12 residues. The germline V gene has CDR1 LNHNV and CDR2 YYDKDF (reference sequence). The CDR3 sequence: CATSRAGYEQYF. The CDR3 DNA reads as TGTGCCACCAGCAGGGCAGGCTACGAGCAGTACTTC.

This clonotype was seen at least ten times. The gene calls are TRBV6-2 or TRBV6-3 and TRBJ2-4, with 7 bases identical to TRBD2. Trimming removed 6 bases from V and 2 bases from J; junction bases left unmatched: 10. The CDR3 length is 16 residues. CDR1 MNHEY and CDR2 SVGEGT come from the germline V gene. The CDR3 loop reads CASSIGLVGTKNIQYF. For the CDR3, the DNA is TGTGCCAGCAGCATCGGACTAGTCGGAACCAAAAACATTCAGTACTTC.

This clonotype has just a few counts. This rearrangement joins TRBV6-5 to TRBJ2-7; 9 bases fit TRBD2. CDR1 and CDR2 from the germline V gene are MNHEY and SVGAGI. The CDR3 sequence is 14 residues long. V lost 6 bases to trimming and J lost 2 bases; unmatched junction nucleotides: 5. This chain's CDR3 is CASRLAGVTYEQYF. The CDR3 region has the DNA TGTGCCAGCAGGTTAGCGGGAGTCACCTACGAGCAGTACTTC.

This clonotype occurred many times. The chain is built from TRBV7-9 and TRBJ2-7, with D maybe TRBD2 (5 bases). The CDR3 loop spans 12 amino acids. The V gene's germline CDR1 is SEHNR and CDR2 FQNEAQ (reference sequence). The ends were cut back, 4 bases at V and 7 bases at J, with 11 bases in the middle. The CDR3 sequence is CASSSITREQYF. The CDR3 nucleotides are TGTGCCAGCAGCTCCATAACTAGGGAGCAGTACTTC.

The table lists this clonotype with a few counts. The V call is TRBV4-2, the J call TRBJ2-7; TRBD2 aligns across 8 bases. Germline CDR1 reads LGHNA; CDR2 reads YNFKEQ. The CDR3 totals 16 residues. J gave up 4 bases and V 0 bases, and 8 bases lay outside the gene matches. CDR3 in DNA: TGTGCCAGCAGCCAAGATGCAACTAGCGGCAGGTACGAGCAGTACTTC. Residues: CASSQDATSGRYEQYF.

The V gene is TRBV20-1, the J gene TRBJ1-5, with D perhaps matching TRBD1 (5 bases). CDR3 length: 15 residues. V dropped 5 bases and J dropped 0 bases, with 14 bases sitting between them. Germline V gene sequence: CDR1 DFQATT, CDR2 SNEGSKA (reference sequence). CDR3 sequence (DNA): TGCAGTGCTCGGGACGGGTACCTTAGCAATCAGCCCCAGCATTTT. This translates into CSARDGYLSNQPQHF.

In its sample, this clonotype was seen many times. The V gene is TRBV12-3 or TRBV12-4, the J gene TRBJ2-7; 7 bases are a match to TRBD2. Trimming took 8 bases from V and 0 from J; bases not matched to a gene: 1. CDR3 length: 12 amino acids. CDR3 coding DNA: TGTGCCAGCCGGGAGGACTCCTACGAGCAGTACTTC. It codes for CASREDSYEQYF.

This clonotype was found many times. The V call is TRBV4-3, the J call TRBJ2-7; tentative D call: TRBD2 (6 bases). Germline V gene data show CDR1 as LGHNA and CDR2 as YSLEER. V dropped 8 bases and J dropped 4 bases, with 9 bases sitting between them. This CDR3 comprises 11 residues. This CDR3 is CASWDFYEQYF. CDR3 in DNA: TGCGCCAGCTGGGACTTTTACGAGCAGTACTTC.

The table lists this clonotype with many counts. The chain employs TRBV19 and TRBJ1-5; D uncertain. Trimming stripped 5 bases from V and 4 bases from J, with 9 bases between. The CDR3 spans 13 residues. CDR1 is LNHDA, CDR2 SQIVND, per germline (reference sequence). CDR3 in amino acids: CASSFGPNQPQHF. DNA of the CDR3: TGTGCCAGTAGTTTCGGGCCTAATCAGCCCCAGCATTTT.

This clonotype was observed at least ten times. This chain's CDR3 is CASSPPGREGYEQYF. CDR3 nucleotides: TGTGCCAGCAGCCCCCCGGGGCGGGAGGGCTACGAGCAGTACTTC. This sequence joins TRBV7-2 and TRBJ2-7; 9 bases fit TRBD2. This CDR3 has 15 amino acids. Germline V gives CDR1 SGHTA, CDR2 FQGNSA. V dropped 5 bases and J dropped 3; count of bases not matched to a gene: 8.

This clonotype was picked up many times. The V call is TRBV20-1, the J call TRBJ1-1; possibly TRBD1 for D (6 bases). The ends were cut back, 6 bases at V and 0 bases at J, with 8 bases in the middle. There are 12 residues in the CDR3. Germline lookup yields CDR1 DFQATT and CDR2 SNEGSKA (reference sequence). In nucleotides, the CDR3 is TGCAGTGCAAACAGGGTGAACACTGAAGCTTTCTTT. This codes for CSANRVNTEAFF.

This clonotype has just a few counts. The rearrangement links TRBV4-1 to TRBJ2-2; D ambiguous. Trimming took 1 base from V and 5 from J, leaving 17 bases between them. Germline values: CDR1 MGHRA, CDR2 YSYEKL. This CDR3 region has 17 residues. CDR3 nucleotides: TGCGCCAGCAGCCAAGTTATAGTCGGGTTGGGTACCGGGGAGCTGTTTTTT. Protein sequence: CASSQVIVGLGTGELFF.

This clonotype occurred many times. The J gene is TRBJ1-6, the V gene TRBV4-3; no reliable D call. V was trimmed by 0 bases and J by 7 bases, leaving 7 bases between them. The CDR3 consists of 14 residues. Germline V gene sequence: CDR1 LGHNA, CDR2 YSLEER. CDR3 in amino acids: CASSQDELNSPLHF. Written as DNA, the CDR3 is TGCGCCAGCAGCCAAGACGAGTTAAATTCACCCCTCCACTTT.

There are many counts of this clonotype. The rearrangement uses TRBV20-1 and TRBJ2-7; possibly TRBD1 for D (6 bases). The CDR3 sequence is 15 residues long. Germline lookup yields CDR1 DFQATT and CDR2 SNEGSKA (reference sequence). Deletions cut 1 base from V and 2 bases from J, with 15 bases between. The CDR3, as DNA: TGCAGTGCTAGAGTGTACGGGCAGGGGACCTACGAGCAGTACTTC. Translated: CSARVYGQGTYEQYF.

This clonotype has ten or more counts. The rearrangement links TRBV20-1 to TRBJ1-1; D unclear. Germline CDR1 and CDR2: DFQATT and SNEGSKA (reference sequence). V gave up 0 bases and J gave up 4 bases, with 12 bases separating them. This CDR3 region has 14 residues. The CDR3 DNA follows: TGCAGTGCTAGAGATATCGCCCCGGGCACTGAAGCTTTCTTT. The encoded protein is CSARDIAPGTEAFF.